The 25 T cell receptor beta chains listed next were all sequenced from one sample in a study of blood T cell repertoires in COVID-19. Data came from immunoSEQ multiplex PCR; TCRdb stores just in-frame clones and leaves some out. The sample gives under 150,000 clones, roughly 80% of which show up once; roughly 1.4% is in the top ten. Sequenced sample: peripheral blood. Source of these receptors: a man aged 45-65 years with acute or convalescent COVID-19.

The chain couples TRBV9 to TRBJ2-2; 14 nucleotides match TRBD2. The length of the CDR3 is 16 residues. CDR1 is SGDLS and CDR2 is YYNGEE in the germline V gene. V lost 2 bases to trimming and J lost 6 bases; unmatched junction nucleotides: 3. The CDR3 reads CASSVTSGGAPGELFF. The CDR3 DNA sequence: TGTGCCAGCAGCGTGACTAGCGGGGGGGCTCCCGGGGAGCTGTTTTTT.

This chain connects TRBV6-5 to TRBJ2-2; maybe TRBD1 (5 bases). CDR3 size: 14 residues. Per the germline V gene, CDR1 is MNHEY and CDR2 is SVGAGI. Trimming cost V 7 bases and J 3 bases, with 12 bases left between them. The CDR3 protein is CASNLGADTGELFF. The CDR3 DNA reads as TGTGCCAGCAATCTAGGGGCGGACACCGGGGAGCTGTTTTTT.

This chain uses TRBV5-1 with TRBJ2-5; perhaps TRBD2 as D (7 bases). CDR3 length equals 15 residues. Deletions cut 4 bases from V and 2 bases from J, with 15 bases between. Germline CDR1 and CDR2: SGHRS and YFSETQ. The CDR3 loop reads CASSPRGGGQETQYF. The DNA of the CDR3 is TGCGCCAGCAGCCCACGAGGGGGGGGTCAAGAGACCCAGTACTTC.

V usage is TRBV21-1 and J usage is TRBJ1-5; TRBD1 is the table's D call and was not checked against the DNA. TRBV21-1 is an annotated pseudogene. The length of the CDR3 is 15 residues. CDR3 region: CASSKGDRERQPQHF. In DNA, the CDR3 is TGTGCCAGCAGCAAAGGGGACAGGGAGAGGCAGCCCCAGCATTTT.

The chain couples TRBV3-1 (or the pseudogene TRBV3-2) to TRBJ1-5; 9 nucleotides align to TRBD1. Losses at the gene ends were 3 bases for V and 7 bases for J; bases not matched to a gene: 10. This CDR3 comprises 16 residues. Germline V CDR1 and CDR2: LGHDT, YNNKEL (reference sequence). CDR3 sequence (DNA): TGTGCCAGCAGCCAGGGGGGACAGGGAGATGGACAGCCCCAGCATTTT. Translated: CASSQGGQGDGQPQHF.

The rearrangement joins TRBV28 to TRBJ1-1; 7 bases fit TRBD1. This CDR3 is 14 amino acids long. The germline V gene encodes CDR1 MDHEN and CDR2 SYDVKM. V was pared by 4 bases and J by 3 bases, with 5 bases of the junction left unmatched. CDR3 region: CASSSTGLDTEAFF. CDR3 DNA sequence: TGTGCCAGCAGTTCGACAGGGTTGGACACTGAAGCTTTCTTT. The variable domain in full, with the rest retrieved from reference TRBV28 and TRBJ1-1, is DVKVTQSSRYLVKRTGEKVFLECVQDMDHENMFWYRQDPGLGLRLIYFSYDVKMKEKGDIPEGYSVSREKKERFSLILESASTNQTSMYLCASSSTGLDTEAFFGQGTRLTVV.

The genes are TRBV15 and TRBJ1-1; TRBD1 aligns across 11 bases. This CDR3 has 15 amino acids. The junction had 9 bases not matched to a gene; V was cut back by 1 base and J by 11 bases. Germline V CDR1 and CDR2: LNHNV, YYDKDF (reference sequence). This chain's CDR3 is CATSRAPRTGGRAFF. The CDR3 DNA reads TGTGCCACCAGCAGAGCTCCCCGGACAGGGGGCCGCGCTTTCTTT.

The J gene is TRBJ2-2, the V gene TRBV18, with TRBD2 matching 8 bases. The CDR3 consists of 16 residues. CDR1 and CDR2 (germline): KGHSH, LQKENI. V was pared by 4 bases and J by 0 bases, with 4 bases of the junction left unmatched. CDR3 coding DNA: TGTGCCAGCTCACTCATAGCGGGATCGAACACCGGGGAGCTGTTTTTT. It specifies CASSLIAGSNTGELFF. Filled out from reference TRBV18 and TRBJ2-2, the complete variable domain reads NAGVMQNPRHLVRRRGQEARLRCSPMKGHSHVYWYRQLPEEGLKFMVYLQKENIIDESGMPKERFSAEFPKEGPSILRIQQVVRGDSAAYFCASSLIAGSNTGELFFGEGSRLTVL.

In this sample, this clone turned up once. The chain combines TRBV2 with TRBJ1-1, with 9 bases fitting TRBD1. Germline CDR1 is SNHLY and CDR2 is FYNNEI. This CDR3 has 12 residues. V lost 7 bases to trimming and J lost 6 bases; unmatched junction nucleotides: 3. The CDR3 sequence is CASTQGAAEAFF. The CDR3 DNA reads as TGTGCCAGCACACAGGGGGCCGCTGAAGCTTTCTTT.

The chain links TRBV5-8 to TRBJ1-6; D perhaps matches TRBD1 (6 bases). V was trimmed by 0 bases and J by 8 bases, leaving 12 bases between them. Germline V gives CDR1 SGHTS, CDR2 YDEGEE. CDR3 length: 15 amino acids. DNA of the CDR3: TGTGCCAGCAGCTTGGCAGACAGGACAGATTCACCCCTCCACTTT. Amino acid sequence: CASSLADRTDSPLHF.

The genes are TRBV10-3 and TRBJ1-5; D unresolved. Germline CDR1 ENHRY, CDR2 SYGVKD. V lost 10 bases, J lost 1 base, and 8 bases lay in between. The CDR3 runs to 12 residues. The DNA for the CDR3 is TGTGCCACCCGAGGGAGCAATCAGCCCCAGCATTTT. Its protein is CATRGSNQPQHF.

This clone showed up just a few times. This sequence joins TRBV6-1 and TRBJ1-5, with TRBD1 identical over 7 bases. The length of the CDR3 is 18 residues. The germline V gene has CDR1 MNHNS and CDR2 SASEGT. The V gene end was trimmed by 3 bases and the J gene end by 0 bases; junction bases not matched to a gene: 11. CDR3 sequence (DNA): TGTGCCAGCAGTGATCAACAGGGGAGGAAACTTAGCAATCAGCCCCAGCATTTT. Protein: CASSDQQGRKLSNQPQHF.

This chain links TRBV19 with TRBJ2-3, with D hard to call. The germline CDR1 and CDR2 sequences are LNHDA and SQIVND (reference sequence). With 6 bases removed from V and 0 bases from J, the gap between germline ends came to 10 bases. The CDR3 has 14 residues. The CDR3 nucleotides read TGTGCCAGTAGGAACACCACCAGCACAGATACGCAGTATTTT. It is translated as CASRNTTSTDTQYF.

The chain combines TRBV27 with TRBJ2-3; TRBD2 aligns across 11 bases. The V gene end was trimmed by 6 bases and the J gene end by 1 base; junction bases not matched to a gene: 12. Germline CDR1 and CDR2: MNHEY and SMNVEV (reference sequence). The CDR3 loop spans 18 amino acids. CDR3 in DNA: TGTGCCAGCAGCTCGGGACTAGCGGTGCGGGAGGGCACAGATACGCAGTATTTT. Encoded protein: CASSSGLAVREGTDTQYF.

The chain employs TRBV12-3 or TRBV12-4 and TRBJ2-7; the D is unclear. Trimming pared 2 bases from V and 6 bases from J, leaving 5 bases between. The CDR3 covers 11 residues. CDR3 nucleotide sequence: TGTGCCAGCAGTTTATTCTTCGAGCAGTACTTC. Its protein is CASSLFFEQYF.

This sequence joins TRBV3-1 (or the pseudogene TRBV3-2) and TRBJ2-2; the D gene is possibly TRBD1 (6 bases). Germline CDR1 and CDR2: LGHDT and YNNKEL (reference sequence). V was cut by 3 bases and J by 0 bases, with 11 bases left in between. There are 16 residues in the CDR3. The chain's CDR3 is CASSQTGATNTGELFF. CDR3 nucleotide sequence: TGTGCCAGCAGCCAGACAGGAGCCACGAACACCGGGGAGCTGTTTTTT.

The chain's CDR3 is CASSFRDREAGGYTF. For the CDR3, the DNA is TGTGCCAGCAGCTTCCGGGACAGGGAAGCAGGAGGCTACACCTTC. The chain carries TRBV13 and TRBJ1-2, with TRBD1 matching over 9 bases. The CDR3 has 15 residues. Germline V gene lookup returns CDR1 PRHDT and CDR2 FYEKMQ (reference sequence). Trimming at V came to 3 bases and at J to 8 bases, leaving 10 bases not matched to a gene.

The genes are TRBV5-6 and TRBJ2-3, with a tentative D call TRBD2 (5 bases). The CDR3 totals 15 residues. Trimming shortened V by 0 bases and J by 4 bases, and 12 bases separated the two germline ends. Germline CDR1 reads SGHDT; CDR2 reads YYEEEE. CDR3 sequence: CASSLVTGNADTQYF. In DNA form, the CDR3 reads TGTGCCAGCAGCTTGGTGACGGGGAACGCAGATACGCAGTATTTT.

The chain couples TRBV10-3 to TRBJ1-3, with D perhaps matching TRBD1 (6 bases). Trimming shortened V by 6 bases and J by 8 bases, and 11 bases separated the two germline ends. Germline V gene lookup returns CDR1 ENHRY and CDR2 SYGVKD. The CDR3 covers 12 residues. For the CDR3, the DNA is TGTGCCATCAGCCAACAGGGTTACACCATATATTTT. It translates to CAISQQGYTIYF.

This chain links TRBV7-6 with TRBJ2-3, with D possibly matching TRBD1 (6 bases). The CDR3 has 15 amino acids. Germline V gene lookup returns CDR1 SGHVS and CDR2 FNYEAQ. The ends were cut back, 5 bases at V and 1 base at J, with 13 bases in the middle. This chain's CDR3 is CASSAEGQGTDTQYF. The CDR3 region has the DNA TGTGCCAGCAGCGCCGAGGGACAAGGCACAGATACGCAGTATTTT.

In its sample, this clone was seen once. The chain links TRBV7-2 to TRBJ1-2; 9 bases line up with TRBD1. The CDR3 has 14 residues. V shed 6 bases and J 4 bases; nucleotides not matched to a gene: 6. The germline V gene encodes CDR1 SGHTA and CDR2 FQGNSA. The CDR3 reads CASSLQDRGYGYTF. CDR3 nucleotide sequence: TGTGCCAGCAGTCTCCAGGACAGGGGCTATGGCTACACCTTC.

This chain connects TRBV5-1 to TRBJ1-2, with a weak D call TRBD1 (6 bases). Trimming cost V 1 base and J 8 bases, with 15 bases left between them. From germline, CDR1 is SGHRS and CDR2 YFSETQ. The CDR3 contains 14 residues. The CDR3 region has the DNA TGCGCCAGCAGCTTGAGTCAGGGGCTCGGGGGCTACACCTTC. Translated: CASSLSQGLGGYTF.

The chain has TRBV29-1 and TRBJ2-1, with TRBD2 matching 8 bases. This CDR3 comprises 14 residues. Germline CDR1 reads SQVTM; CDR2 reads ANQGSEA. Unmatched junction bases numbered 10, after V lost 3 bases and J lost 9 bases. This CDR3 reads CSVERGAGESEQFF. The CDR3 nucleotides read TGCAGCGTTGAGCGGGGGGCCGGGGAAAGTGAGCAGTTCTTC.

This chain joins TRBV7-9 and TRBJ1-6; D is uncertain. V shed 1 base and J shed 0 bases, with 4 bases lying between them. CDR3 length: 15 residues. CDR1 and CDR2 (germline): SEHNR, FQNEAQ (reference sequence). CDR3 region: CASSLGASYNSPLHF. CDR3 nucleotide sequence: TGTGCCAGCAGCTTAGGGGCCTCCTATAATTCACCCCTCCACTTT.

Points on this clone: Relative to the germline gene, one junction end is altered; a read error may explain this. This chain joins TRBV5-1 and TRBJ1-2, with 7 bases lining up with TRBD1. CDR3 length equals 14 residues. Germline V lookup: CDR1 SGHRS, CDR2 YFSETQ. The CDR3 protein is CASRLGRDSYGYTF. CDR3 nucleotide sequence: TGCGCCAGCAGATTGGGCAGGGACAGCTATGGCTACACCTTC.